Following are 25 T cell receptor beta chains from one sample sequenced in a study of blood T cell repertoires in COVID-19. Sequencing was performed with immunoSEQ multiplex PCR; in TCRdb, only in-frame clones are kept and a portion is missing. The table includes tens of thousands of clones, more than 75% detected once. Sequenced input: peripheral blood. These receptor sequences come from a human donor in a cohort sampled during active COVID-19.

The chain carries TRBV11-2 and TRBJ2-7; 11 positions match TRBD1. This CDR3 has 18 residues. Trimming cost V 0 bases and J 4 bases; bases outside gene matches: 11. Germline V gene lookup returns CDR1 SGHAT and CDR2 FQNNGV. The CDR3, as DNA: TGTGCCAGCAGCTTAGATCGGCGTGGACAGGGGGCTGGATACGAGCAGTACTTC. Amino acids: CASSLDRRGQGAGYEQYF.

This chain uses TRBV6-2 or TRBV6-3 with TRBJ2-7; no clear D. V lost 4 bases and J 4 bases, leaving 8 bases between the germline ends. This CDR3 is 12 amino acids long. CDR1 is MNHEY, CDR2 SVGEGT, per germline. The CDR3 is CASSSTGYEQYF. CDR3 in DNA: TGTGCCAGCAGTTCTACGGGTTACGAGCAGTACTTC.

The chain couples TRBV9 to TRBJ2-7; 13 nucleotides line up with TRBD2. CDR1 is SGDLS and CDR2 is YYNGEE in the germline V gene. CDR3 length: 21 amino acids. J was trimmed by 3 bases and V by 0 bases; bases with no gene match: 18. CDR3 region: CASSVGMTPKLAGGINYEQYF. In nucleotides, the CDR3 is TGTGCCAGCAGCGTAGGGATGACCCCTAAACTAGCGGGGGGGATCAACTACGAGCAGTACTTC.

This chain joins TRBV2 and TRBJ1-1, with 8 bases that match TRBD1. Germline values: CDR1 SNHLY, CDR2 FYNNEI. J gave up 7 bases and V 8 bases, and 0 bases lay outside the gene matches. The CDR3 consists of 10 residues. The DNA for the CDR3 is TGTGCCAGCGGGACAGGTGAAGCTTTCTTT. Amino acids: CASGTGEAFF.

V usage is TRBV5-4 and J usage is TRBJ2-7; TRBD1 aligns across 7 bases. Germline CDR1 is SGHNT and CDR2 is YYREEE (reference sequence). V lost 0 bases and J lost 5; bases outside the gene matches: 5. This CDR3 contains 14 residues. CDR3 region: CASSLAAGGNEQYF. CDR3 nucleotide sequence: TGTGCCAGCAGCTTGGCCGCAGGGGGTAACGAGCAGTACTTC. Variable domain in full (rest from reference TRBV5-4 and TRBJ2-7): ETGVTQSPTHLIKTRGQQVTLRCSSQSGHNTVSWYQQALGQGPQFIFQYYREEENGRGNFPPRFSGLQFPNYSSELNVNALELDDSALYLCASSLAAGGNEQYFGPGTRLTVT.

The rearrangement uses TRBV9 and TRBJ1-4; D is undetermined. The CDR3 contains 15 residues. With 4 bases removed from V and 2 bases from J, the gap between germline ends came to 12 bases. CDR1 and CDR2 (germline): SGDLS, YYNGEE. The chain's CDR3 is CASSSGALTNEKLFF. The CDR3 region has the DNA TGTGCCAGCAGCTCCGGAGCGTTGACTAATGAAAAACTGTTTTTT.

V gene TRBV11-2 combines with J gene TRBJ1-1, with 8 bases that match TRBD1. The CDR3 is 14 residues long. The trim removed 5 bases at V and 5 bases at J, leaving 7 bases unmatched. Germline-derived CDR1 and CDR2 are SGHAT and FQNNGV. The CDR3 here is CASSLARGRTEAFF. The CDR3 region has the DNA TGTGCCAGCAGCCTGGCCAGGGGGCGAACTGAAGCTTTCTTT.

The chain recombines TRBV7-3 with TRBJ1-2; D is perhaps TRBD1 (5 bases). This CDR3 has 14 residues. With 5 bases removed from V and 7 bases from J, the gap between germline ends came to 17 bases. Germline values: CDR1 SGHTA, CDR2 FQGTGA. CDR3 bases: TGTGCCAGCAGCCGCTCTCCGGGGGTCCTTGGCTACACCTTC. Translation gives CASSRSPGVLGYTF. The full variable domain, completed using reference TRBV7-3 and TRBJ1-2, is GAGVSQTPSNKVTEKGKYVELRCDPISGHTALYWYRQSLGQGPEFLIYFQGTGAADDSGLPNDRFFAVRPEGSVSTLKIQRTERGDSAVYLCASSRSPGVLGYTFGSGTRLTVV.

The gene calls are TRBV9 and TRBJ1-2; no reliable D call. Germline V gene lookup returns CDR1 SGDLS and CDR2 YYNGEE. CDR3 length: 14 residues. Trimming pared 0 bases from V and 1 base from J, leaving 7 bases between. CDR3 region: CASSVARDNYGYTF. In DNA, the CDR3 is TGTGCCAGCAGCGTAGCGAGAGATAACTATGGCTACACCTTC.

The rearrangement joins TRBV7-2 to TRBJ1-1; D may be TRBD1 (5 bases). The CDR3 spans 13 residues. Trimming removed 1 base at V and 5 bases at J, with 8 bases between. Germline CDR1 is SGHTA and CDR2 is FQGNSA. The DNA for the CDR3 is TGTGCCAGCAGCTTAGTGCAGGGTACTGAAGCTTTCTTT. Its translation is CASSLVQGTEAFF.

This chain joins TRBV6-5 and TRBJ1-1; 9 bases line up with TRBD1. The V segment lost 5 bases and the J segment 5 bases; nucleotides outside the gene matches: 9. This CDR3 has 15 amino acids. CDR1 MNHEY and CDR2 SVGAGI come from the germline V gene. The CDR3 protein is CASSKITGGKTEAFF. CDR3 DNA sequence: TGTGCCAGCAGTAAGATCACAGGGGGCAAAACTGAAGCTTTCTTT.

The V gene is TRBV11-2, the J gene TRBJ2-6; perhaps TRBD2 as D (5 bases). V dropped 2 bases and J dropped 3 bases, with 17 bases sitting between them. CDR1 is SGHAT and CDR2 is FQNNGV in the germline V gene. This CDR3 has 18 amino acids. The CDR3 coding sequence is TGTGCCAGCAGCTTATTCTCCGACTACGCTTTTGGGGCCAACGTCCTGACTTTC. It codes for CASSLFSDYAFGANVLTF.

The chain employs TRBV6-5 and TRBJ1-6, with unresolved D. This CDR3 contains 15 residues. Trimming removed 2 bases at V and 0 bases at J, with 5 bases between. Germline-derived CDR1 and CDR2 are MNHEY and SVGAGI. For the CDR3, the DNA is TGTGCCAGCAGTTACGGGAGCTCCTATAATTCACCCCTCCACTTT. Its translation: CASSYGSSYNSPLHF.

The rearrangement links TRBV12-5 to TRBJ1-5, with D unclear. Germline CDR1 LGHNT, CDR2 FRNRAP. The germline V and J ends were trimmed by 5 bases and 5 bases, with 4 bases remaining between them. This CDR3 comprises 11 residues. CDR3 DNA: TGTGCTAGTGGTCAGGATCAGCCCCAGCATTTT. Translating gives CASGQDQPQHF. Drawing the rest from reference TRBV12-5 and TRBJ1-5, the complete variable domain is DARVTQTPRHKVTEMGQEVTMRCQPILGHNTVFWYRQTMMQGLELLAYFRNRAPLDDSGMPKDRFSAEMPDATLATLKIQPSEPRDSAVYFCASGQDQPQHFGDGTRLSIL.

The V and J genes are TRBV7-3 and TRBJ1-4; maybe TRBD1 (5 bases). Between the trimmed V and J ends, which lost 0 bases and 2 bases, there was a span of 7 bases. This CDR3 is built from 15 residues. The germline V gene encodes CDR1 SGHTA and CDR2 FQGTGA. The CDR3 sequence: CASSLTPGTNEKLFF. In DNA form, the CDR3 reads TGTGCCAGCAGCTTAACGCCAGGGACTAATGAAAAACTGTTTTTT.

As DNA, the CDR3 is TGTGCCAGCAGTTTAGCGGGACAGGGCTACGAGCAGTACTTC. Protein sequence: CASSLAGQGYEQYF. V gene TRBV27 combines with J gene TRBJ2-7; 9 nucleotides align to TRBD1. In germline, CDR1 is MNHEY, CDR2 SMNVEV (reference sequence). The ends lost 2 bases at V and 3 bases at J; junction bases unmatched: 2. This CDR3 has 14 amino acids.

CDR3 region: CASSLEVPGNYGYTF. The CDR3, as DNA: TGCGCCAGCAGCTTGGAAGTCCCGGGAAACTATGGCTACACCTTC. The chain has TRBV5-1 and TRBJ1-2; D is unclear. The CDR3 length is 15 residues. Germline CDR1 and CDR2: SGHRS and YFSETQ. The germline V and J ends were trimmed by 0 bases and 2 bases, with 11 bases remaining between them.

The chain links TRBV20-1 to TRBJ1-3; no firm D call. Germline V gene lookup returns CDR1 DFQATT and CDR2 SNEGSKA (reference sequence). The CDR3 length is 13 residues. Deletions cut 3 bases from V and 4 bases from J, with 10 bases between. DNA of the CDR3: TGCAGTGCTAGTTGGACGGGAGGAAACACCATATATTTT. Protein: CSASWTGGNTIYF.

The CDR3 sequence is CASSSFKKLQGLNTEAFF. DNA of the CDR3: TGTGCCAGTAGTTCATTCAAGAAGTTACAGGGGTTGAACACTGAAGCTTTCTTT. The chain employs TRBV19 and TRBJ1-1, with 7 bases fitting TRBD1. Germline CDR1 reads LNHDA; CDR2 reads SQIVND (reference sequence). The CDR3 length is 18 residues. V trimming: 5 bases; J trimming: 0 bases; junction bases outside the gene matches: 15.

The gene calls are TRBV19 and TRBJ1-2; D is undetermined. Germline CDR1 LNHDA, CDR2 SQIVND (reference sequence). The CDR3 is 13 residues long. Trimming stripped 10 bases from V and 2 bases from J, with 14 bases between. The CDR3 reads CATLAGINYGYTF. In DNA form, the CDR3 reads TGTGCCACCCTAGCGGGGATCAACTATGGCTACACCTTC.

This sequence joins TRBV24-1 and TRBJ1-5; D is unresolved. The ends were cut back, 5 bases at V and 2 bases at J, with 6 bases in the middle. From germline, CDR1 is KGHDR and CDR2 SFDVKD. There are 13 residues in the CDR3. This chain's CDR3 is CATSGAGNQPQHF. CDR3 sequence (DNA): TGTGCCACCAGTGGGGCAGGCAATCAGCCCCAGCATTTT.

The gene calls are TRBV19 and TRBJ2-5; TRBD1 matches 8 bases. After removal of 3 bases from V and 3 bases from J, the junction contained 9 bases not matched to a gene. Germline values: CDR1 LNHDA, CDR2 SQIVND (reference sequence). The CDR3 runs 16 residues. In DNA form, the CDR3 reads TGTGCCAGTAGTATTGGGGGCAGGGGGCTGGAAGAGACCCAGTACTTC. Its translation: CASSIGGRGLEETQYF.

This chain uses TRBV11-2 with TRBJ2-5; D unresolved. Trimming pared 2 bases from V and 2 bases from J, leaving 9 bases between. The CDR3 totals 14 residues. Germline V gene lookup returns CDR1 SGHAT and CDR2 FQNNGV. The CDR3 protein is CASSLTPGQETQYF. DNA of the CDR3: TGTGCCAGCAGCTTAACCCCAGGACAAGAGACCCAGTACTTC.

The gene calls are TRBV3-1 (or the pseudogene TRBV3-2) and TRBJ1-2, with 9 bases identical to TRBD1. CDR3 length equals 15 residues. With 3 bases clipped from V and 8 bases from J, the junction kept 10 bases outside the gene matches. CDR1 is LGHDT and CDR2 is YNNKEL in the germline V gene (reference sequence). CDR3 amino acids: CASSQAGQGLEGYTF. The CDR3, as DNA: TGTGCCAGCAGCCAGGCAGGACAGGGGTTAGAAGGCTACACCTTC.

The rearrangement links TRBV4-1 to TRBJ2-7, with D possibly TRBD2 on 6 matching bases. Germline V gene sequence: CDR1 MGHRA, CDR2 YSYEKL. The CDR3 runs to 14 residues. Trimming pared 4 bases from V and 2 bases from J, leaving 12 bases between. The CDR3 nucleotides read TGCGCCAGCAGCCTCCGGGACTCGACCTACGAGCAGTACTTC. It specifies CASSLRDSTYEQYF.